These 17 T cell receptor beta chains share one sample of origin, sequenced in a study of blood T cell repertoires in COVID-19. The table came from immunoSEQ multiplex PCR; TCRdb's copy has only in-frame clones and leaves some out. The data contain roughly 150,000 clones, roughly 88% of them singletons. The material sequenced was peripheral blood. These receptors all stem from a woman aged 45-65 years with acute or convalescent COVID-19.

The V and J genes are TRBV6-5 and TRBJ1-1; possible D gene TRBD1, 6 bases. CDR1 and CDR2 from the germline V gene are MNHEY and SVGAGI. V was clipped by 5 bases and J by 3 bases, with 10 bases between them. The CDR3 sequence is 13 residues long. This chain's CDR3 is CASSIRQDTEAFF. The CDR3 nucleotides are TGTGCCAGCAGTATTAGACAGGACACTGAAGCTTTCTTT.

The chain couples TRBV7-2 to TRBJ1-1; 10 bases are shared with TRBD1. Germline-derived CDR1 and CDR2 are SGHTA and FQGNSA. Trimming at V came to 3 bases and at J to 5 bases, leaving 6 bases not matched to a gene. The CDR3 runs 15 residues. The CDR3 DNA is TGTGCCAGCAGCTTGCGCCGGGACAGGGGTACTGAAGCTTTCTTT. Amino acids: CASSLRRDRGTEAFF. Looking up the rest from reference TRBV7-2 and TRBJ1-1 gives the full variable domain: GAGVSQSPSNKVTEKGKDVELRCDPISGHTALYWYRQSLGQGLEFLIYFQGNSAPDKSGLPSDRFSAERTGGSVSTLTIQRTQQEDSAVYLCASSLRRDRGTEAFFGQGTRLTVV.

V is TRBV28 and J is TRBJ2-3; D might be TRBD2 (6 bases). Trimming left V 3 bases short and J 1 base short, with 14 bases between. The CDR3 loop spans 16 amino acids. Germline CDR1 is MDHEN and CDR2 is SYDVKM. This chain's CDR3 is CASSFDFSSGTDTQYF. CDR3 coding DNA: TGTGCCAGCAGTTTTGACTTCTCTAGCGGCACAGATACGCAGTATTTT. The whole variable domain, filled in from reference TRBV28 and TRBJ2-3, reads DVKVTQSSRYLVKRTGEKVFLECVQDMDHENMFWYRQDPGLGLRLIYFSYDVKMKEKGDIPEGYSVSREKKERFSLILESASTNQTSMYLCASSFDFSSGTDTQYFGPGTRLTVL.

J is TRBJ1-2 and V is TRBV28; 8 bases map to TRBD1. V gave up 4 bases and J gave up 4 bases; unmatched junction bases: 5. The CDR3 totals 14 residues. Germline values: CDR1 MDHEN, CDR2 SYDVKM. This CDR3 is CASSSGQGSYGYTF. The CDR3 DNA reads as TGTGCCAGCAGTTCCGGACAGGGTAGCTATGGCTACACCTTC.

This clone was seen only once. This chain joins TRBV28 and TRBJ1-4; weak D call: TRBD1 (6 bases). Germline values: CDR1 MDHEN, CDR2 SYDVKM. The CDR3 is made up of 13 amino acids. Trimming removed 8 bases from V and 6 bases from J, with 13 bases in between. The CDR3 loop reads CASQPGQDEKLFF. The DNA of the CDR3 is TGTGCCAGCCAACCGGGACAAGATGAAAAACTGTTTTTT.

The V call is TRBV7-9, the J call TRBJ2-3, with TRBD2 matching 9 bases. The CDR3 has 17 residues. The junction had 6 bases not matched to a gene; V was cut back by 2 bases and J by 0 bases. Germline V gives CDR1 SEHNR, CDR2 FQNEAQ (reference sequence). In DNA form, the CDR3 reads TGTGCCAGCAGCTTACCCCTAGCGGGGATTAGCACAGATACGCAGTATTTT. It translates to CASSLPLAGISTDTQYF.

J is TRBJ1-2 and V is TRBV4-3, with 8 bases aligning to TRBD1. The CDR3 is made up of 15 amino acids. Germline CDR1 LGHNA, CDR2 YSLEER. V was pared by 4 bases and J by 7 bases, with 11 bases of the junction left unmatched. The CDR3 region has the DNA TGCGCCAGCAGCCCCGACAGGGGAGACACAGGTGGCTACACCTTC. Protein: CASSPDRGDTGGYTF.

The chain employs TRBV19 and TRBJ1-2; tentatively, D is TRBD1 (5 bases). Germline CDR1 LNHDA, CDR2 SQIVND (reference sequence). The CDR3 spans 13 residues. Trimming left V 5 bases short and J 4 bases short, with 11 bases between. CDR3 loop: CASSSTVLYGYTF. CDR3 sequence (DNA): TGTGCCAGTAGTTCGACAGTCCTCTATGGCTACACCTTC.

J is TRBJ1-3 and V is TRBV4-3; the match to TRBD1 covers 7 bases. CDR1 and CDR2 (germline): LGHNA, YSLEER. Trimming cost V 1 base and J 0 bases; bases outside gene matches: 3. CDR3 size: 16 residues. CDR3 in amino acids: CASSQGYRGSGNTIYF. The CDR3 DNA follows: TGCGCCAGCAGCCAAGGGTACAGGGGCTCTGGAAACACCATATATTTT.

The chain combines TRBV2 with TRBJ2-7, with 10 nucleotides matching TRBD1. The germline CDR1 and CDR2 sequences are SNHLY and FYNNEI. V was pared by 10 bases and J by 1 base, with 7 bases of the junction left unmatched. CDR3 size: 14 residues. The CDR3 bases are TGTGCCACCAAGGGACAGGGGATATCCTACGAGCAGTACTTC. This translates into CATKGQGISYEQYF.

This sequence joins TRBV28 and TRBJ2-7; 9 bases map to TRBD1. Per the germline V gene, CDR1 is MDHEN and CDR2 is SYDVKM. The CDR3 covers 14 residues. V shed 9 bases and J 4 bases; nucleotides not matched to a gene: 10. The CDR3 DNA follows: TGTGCCAGTGAAGACCGGGACAGGGCATACGAGCAGTACTTC. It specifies CASEDRDRAYEQYF.

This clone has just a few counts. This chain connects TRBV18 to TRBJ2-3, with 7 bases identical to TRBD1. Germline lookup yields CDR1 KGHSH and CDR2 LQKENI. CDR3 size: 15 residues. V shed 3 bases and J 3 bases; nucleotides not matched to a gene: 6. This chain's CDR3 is CASSPSGGVTDTQYF. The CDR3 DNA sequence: TGTGCCAGCTCACCGTCAGGGGGTGTGACAGATACGCAGTATTTT.

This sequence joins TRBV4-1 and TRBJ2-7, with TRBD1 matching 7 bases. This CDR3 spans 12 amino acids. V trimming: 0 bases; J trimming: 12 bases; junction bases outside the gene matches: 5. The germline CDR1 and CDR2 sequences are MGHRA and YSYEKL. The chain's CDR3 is CASSQDTGARYF. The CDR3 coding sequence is TGCGCCAGCAGCCAAGATACAGGGGCGCGGTACTTC.

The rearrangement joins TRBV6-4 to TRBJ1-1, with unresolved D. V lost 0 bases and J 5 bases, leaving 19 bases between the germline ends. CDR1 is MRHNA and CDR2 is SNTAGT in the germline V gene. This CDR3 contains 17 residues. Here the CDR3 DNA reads TGTGCCAGCAGTGACTCGAAAGTGTACGGTTCGTCGACTGAAGCTTTCTTT. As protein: CASSDSKVYGSSTEAFF.

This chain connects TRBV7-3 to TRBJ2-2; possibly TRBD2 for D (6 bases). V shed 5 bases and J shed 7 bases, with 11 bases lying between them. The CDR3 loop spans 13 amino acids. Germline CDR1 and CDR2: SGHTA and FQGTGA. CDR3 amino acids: CASSQGLNGELFF. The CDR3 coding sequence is TGTGCCAGCAGCCAGGGACTCAACGGGGAGCTGTTTTTT.

CDR3 residues: CASSQELPGQGFPSSYNSPLHF. CDR3 coding DNA: TGTGCCAGCAGCCAAGAGTTACCGGGACAGGGTTTTCCCAGCTCCTATAATTCACCCCTCCACTTT. The chain joins TRBV4-2 to TRBJ1-6; 9 bases align to TRBD1. Germline V gives CDR1 LGHNA, CDR2 YNFKEQ. The V gene end was trimmed by 0 bases and the J gene end by 0 bases; junction bases not matched to a gene: 15. The CDR3 loop spans 22 amino acids.

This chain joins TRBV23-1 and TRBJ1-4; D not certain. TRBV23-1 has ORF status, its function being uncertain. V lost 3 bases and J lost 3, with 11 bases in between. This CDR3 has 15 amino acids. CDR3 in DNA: TGCGCCAGCAGTCAGGTGGAGGAGTCTAATGAAAAACTGTTTTTT. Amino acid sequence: CASSQVEESNEKLFF.